This TCR beta chain is from a study of cytomegalovirus exposure and HLA in healthy donors. Findings of the study overall: Cytomegalovirus-associated status was assigned to approximately 160 TCR beta chains. In vitro assays verified that a few CMV-associated chains recognized CMV antigens specifically. A later analysis associated 16,951 TCR beta sequences with HLA alleles at a 0.05 false discovery rate. Segments of the TCR beta V type were, in most cases, productive about 87% or about 30% of the time in an earlier analysis.

The study ran its PCR with 60 Vbeta and 13 Jbeta primers. Sequencing used immunoSEQ multiplex PCR; TCRdb keeps in-frame clones, though not all of them. The sample yields 100,000 to 150,000 clones, approximately 80% seen once. V was pared by 3 bases and J by 6 bases, with 4 bases between. This CDR3 region has 11 residues. Germline assignment: CDR1 KGHSH and CDR2 LQKENI. This clone was found a few times. Its antigen is unknown. Sequenced: PBMCs. The chain is built from TRBV18 and TRBJ2-3, with D uncertain. This receptor was identified in a woman in her 40s in good health and CMV-seropositive. In DNA form, the CDR3 reads TGTGCCAGCTCACCGGAGGATACGCAGTATTTT. Its protein product is CASSPEDTQYF.